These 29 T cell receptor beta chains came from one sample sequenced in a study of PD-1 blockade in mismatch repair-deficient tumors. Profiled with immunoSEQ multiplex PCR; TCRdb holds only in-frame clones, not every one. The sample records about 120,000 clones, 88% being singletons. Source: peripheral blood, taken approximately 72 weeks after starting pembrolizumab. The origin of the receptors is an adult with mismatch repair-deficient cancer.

CDR3 nucleotides: TGTGCCAGCAGTGAAGGGCGTTACGAGCAGTACTTC. The encoded protein is CASSEGRYEQYF. The J gene is TRBJ2-7, the V gene TRBV6-1; D gene uncertain. The germline V gene encodes CDR1 MNHNS and CDR2 SASEGT. The CDR3 covers 12 residues. Trimming removed 1 base from V and 4 bases from J, with 5 bases in between.

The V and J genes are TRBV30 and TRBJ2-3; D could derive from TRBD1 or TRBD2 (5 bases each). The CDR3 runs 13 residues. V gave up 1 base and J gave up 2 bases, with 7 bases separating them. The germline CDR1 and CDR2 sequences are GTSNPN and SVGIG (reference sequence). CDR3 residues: CAWSGGITDTQYF. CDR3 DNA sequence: TGTGCCTGGAGTGGGGGGATCACAGATACGCAGTATTTT.

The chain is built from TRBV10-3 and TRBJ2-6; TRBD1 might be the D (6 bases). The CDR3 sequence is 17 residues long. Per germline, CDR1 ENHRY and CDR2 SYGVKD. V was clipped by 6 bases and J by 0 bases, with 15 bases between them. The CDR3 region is CAIRGDTLASGANVLTF. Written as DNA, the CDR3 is TGTGCCATCAGGGGGGACACCTTGGCCTCTGGGGCCAACGTCCTGACTTTC.

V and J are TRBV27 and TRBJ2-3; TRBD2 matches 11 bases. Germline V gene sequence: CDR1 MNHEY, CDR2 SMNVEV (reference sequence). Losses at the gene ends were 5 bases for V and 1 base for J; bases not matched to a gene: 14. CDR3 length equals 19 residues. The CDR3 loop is CASSKPGLAEIKGTDTQYF. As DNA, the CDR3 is TGTGCCAGCAGTAAACCGGGACTAGCGGAAATAAAGGGCACAGATACGCAGTATTTT.

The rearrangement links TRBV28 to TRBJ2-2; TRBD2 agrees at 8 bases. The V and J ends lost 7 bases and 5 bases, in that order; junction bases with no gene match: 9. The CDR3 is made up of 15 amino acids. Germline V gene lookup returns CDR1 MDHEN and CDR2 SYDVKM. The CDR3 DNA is TGTGCCAGCATGGATTCTGGCGGGGGGACCGGGGAGCTGTTTTTT. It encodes CASMDSGGGTGELFF.

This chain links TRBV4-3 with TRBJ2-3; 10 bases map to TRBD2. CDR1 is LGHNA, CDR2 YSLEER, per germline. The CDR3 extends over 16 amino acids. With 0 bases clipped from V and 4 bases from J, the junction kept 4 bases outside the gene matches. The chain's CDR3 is CASSQDWLAGADTQYF. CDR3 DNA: TGCGCCAGCAGCCAAGATTGGCTAGCGGGAGCAGATACGCAGTATTTT.

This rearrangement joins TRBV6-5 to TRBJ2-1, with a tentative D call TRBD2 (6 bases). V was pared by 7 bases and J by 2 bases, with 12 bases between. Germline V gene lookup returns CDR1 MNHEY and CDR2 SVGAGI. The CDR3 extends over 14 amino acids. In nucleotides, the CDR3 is TGTGCCAGCAACCGTGGGGGGACCTACAATGAGCAGTTCTTC. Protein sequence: CASNRGGTYNEQFF.

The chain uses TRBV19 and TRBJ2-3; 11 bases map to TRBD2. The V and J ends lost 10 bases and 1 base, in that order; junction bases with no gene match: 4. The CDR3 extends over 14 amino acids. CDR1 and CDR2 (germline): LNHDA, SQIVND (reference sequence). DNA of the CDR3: TGTGCCACCACGGGACTAGCGGGCACAGATACGCAGTATTTT. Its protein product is CATTGLAGTDTQYF. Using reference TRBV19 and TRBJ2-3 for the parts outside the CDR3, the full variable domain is DGGITQSPKYLFRKEGQNVTLSCEQNLNHDAMYWYRQDPGQGLRLIYYSQIVNDFQKGDIAEGYSVSREKKESFPLTVTSAQKNPTAFYLCATTGLAGTDTQYFGPGTRLTVL.

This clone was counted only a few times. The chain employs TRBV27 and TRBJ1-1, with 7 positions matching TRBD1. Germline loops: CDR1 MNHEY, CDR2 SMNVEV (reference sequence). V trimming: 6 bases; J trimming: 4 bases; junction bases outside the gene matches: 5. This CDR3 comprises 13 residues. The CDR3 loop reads CASSLGQATEAFF. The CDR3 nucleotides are TGTGCCAGCAGCCTCGGACAGGCCACTGAAGCTTTCTTT.

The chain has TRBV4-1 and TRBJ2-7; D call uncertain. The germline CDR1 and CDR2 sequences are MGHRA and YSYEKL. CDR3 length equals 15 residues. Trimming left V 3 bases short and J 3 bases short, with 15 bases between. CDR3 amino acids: CASSQEIARVYEQYF. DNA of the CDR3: TGCGCCAGCAGCCAGGAAATAGCTAGGGTCTACGAGCAGTACTTC.

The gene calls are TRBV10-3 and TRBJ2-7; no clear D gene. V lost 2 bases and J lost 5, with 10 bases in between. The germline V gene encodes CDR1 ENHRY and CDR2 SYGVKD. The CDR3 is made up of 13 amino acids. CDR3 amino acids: CAISEGSTDEQYF. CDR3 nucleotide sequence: TGTGCCATCAGTGAGGGCAGCACAGACGAGCAGTACTTC.

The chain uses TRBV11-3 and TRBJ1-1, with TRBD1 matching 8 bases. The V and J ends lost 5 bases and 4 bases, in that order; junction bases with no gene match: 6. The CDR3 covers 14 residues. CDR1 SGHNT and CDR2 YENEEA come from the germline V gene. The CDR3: CASSPRGLGTEAFF. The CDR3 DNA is TGTGCCAGCAGCCCCAGGGGGCTGGGCACTGAAGCTTTCTTT.

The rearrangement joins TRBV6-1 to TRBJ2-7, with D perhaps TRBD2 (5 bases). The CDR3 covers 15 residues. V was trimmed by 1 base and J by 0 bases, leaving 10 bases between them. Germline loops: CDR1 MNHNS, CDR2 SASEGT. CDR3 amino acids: CASSEGESPSYEQYF. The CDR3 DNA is TGTGCCAGCAGTGAAGGGGAGTCTCCCTCCTACGAGCAGTACTTC.

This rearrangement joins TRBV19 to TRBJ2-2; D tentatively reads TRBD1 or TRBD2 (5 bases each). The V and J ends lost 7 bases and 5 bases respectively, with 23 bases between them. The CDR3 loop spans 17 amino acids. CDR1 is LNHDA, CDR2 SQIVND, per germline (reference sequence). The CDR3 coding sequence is TGTGCCAGTACCGGGACCCTCAAAGCCAGGCTGACCGGGGAGCTGTTTTTT. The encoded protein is CASTGTLKARLTGELFF.

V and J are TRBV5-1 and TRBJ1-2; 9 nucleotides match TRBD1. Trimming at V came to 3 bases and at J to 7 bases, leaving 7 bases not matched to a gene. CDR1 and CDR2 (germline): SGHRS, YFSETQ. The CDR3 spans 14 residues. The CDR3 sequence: CASSSSGTGFGYTF. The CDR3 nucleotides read TGCGCCAGCAGCTCCTCCGGGACAGGGTTTGGCTACACCTTC.

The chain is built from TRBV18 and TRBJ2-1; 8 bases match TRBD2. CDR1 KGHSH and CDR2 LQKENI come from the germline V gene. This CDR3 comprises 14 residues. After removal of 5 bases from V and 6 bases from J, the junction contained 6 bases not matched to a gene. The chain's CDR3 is CASSSTGTSNEQFF. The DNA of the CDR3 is TGTGCCAGCTCATCAACCGGGACTAGCAATGAGCAGTTCTTC. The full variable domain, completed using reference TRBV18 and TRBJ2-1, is NAGVMQNPRHLVRRRGQEARLRCSPMKGHSHVYWYRQLPEEGLKFMVYLQKENIIDESGMPKERFSAEFPKEGPSILRIQQVVRGDSAAYFCASSSTGTSNEQFFGPGTRLTVL.

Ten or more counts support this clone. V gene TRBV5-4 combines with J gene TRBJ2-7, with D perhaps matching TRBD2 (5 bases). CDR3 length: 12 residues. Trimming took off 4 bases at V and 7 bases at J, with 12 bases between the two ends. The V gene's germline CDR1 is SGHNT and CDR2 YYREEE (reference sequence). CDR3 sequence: CASSIGGWEQYF. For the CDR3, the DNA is TGTGCCAGCAGCATCGGAGGTTGGGAGCAGTACTTC.

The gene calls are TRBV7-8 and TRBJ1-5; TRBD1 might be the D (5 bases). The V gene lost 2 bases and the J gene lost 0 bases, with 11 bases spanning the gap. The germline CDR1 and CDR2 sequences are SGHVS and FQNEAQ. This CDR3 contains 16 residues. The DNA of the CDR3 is TGTGCCAGCAGCTTATACGTAGGACATAGCAATCAGCCCCAGCATTTT. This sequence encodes CASSLYVGHSNQPQHF.

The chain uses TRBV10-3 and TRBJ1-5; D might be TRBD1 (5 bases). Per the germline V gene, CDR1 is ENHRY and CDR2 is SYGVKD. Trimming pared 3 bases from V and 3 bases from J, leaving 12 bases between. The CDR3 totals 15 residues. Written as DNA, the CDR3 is TGTGCCATCAGTGACCGGGACGGACCCAATCAGCCCCAGCATTTT. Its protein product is CAISDRDGPNQPQHF.

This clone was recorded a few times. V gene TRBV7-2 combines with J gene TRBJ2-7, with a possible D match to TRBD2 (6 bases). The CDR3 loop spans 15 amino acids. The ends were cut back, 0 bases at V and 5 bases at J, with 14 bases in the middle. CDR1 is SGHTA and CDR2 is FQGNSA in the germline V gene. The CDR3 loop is CASSLALGGSHEQYF. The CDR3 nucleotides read TGTGCCAGCAGCTTAGCGTTGGGGGGTTCCCACGAGCAGTACTTC.

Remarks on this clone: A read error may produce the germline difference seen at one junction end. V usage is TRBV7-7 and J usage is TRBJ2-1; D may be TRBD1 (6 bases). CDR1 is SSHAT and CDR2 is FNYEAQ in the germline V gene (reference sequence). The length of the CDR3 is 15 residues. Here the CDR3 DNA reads TGTGCTAGCAGCCCAGGGGTAAGCTCCTACAATGAGCAGTTCTTC. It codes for CASSPGVSSYNEQFF.

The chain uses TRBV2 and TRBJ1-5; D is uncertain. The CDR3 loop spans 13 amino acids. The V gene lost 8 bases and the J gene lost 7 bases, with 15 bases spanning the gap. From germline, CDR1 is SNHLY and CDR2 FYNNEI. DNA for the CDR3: TGTGCCAGCGCAGCCGGTAGAAAGCAGCCCCAGCATTTT. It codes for CASAAGRKQPQHF. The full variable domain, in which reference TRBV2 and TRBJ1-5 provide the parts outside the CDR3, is EPEVTQTPSHQVTQMGQEVILRCVPISNHLYFYWYRQILGQKVEFLVSFYNNEISEKSEIFDDQFSVERPDGSNFTLKIRSTKLEDSAMYFCASAAGRKQPQHFGDGTRLSIL.

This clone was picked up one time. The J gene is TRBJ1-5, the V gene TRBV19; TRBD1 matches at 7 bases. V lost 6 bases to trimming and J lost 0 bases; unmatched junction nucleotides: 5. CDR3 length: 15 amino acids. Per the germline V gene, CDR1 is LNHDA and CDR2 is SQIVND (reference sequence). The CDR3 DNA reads TGTGCCAGTAGACTGACAGGGAGTAGCAATCAGCCCCAGCATTTT. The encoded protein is CASRLTGSSNQPQHF.

The CDR3 sequence: CASSSWGQQETQYF. Here the CDR3 DNA reads TGTGCCAGCAGCTCTTGGGGACAGCAAGAGACCCAGTACTTC. The V call is TRBV7-9, the J call TRBJ2-5, with 7 bases identical to TRBD1. The germline CDR1 and CDR2 sequences are SEHNR and FQNEAQ (reference sequence). The CDR3 length is 14 residues. V was clipped by 4 bases and J by 2 bases; unmatched bases: 4.

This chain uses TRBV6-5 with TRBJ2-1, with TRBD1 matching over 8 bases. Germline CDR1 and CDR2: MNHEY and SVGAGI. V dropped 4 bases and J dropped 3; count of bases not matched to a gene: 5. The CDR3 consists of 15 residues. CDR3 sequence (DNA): TGTGCCAGCAGTTTCAGGACAGGGAGCTACAATGAGCAGTTCTTC. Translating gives CASSFRTGSYNEQFF.

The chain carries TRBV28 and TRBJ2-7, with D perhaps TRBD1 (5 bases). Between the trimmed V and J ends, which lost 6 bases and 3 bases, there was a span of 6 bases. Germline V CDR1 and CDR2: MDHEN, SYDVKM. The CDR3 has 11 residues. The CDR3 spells CASRDIYEQYF. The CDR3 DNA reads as TGTGCCAGCAGGGACATCTACGAGCAGTACTTC. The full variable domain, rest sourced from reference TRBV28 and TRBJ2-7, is DVKVTQSSRYLVKRTGEKVFLECVQDMDHENMFWYRQDPGLGLRLIYFSYDVKMKEKGDIPEGYSVSREKKERFSLILESASTNQTSMYLCASRDIYEQYFGPGTRLTVT.

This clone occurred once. CDR3 protein: CASSPRGGRAPYNEQFF. CDR3 DNA sequence: TGTGCCAGCAGCCCTCGGGGAGGGCGGGCCCCCTACAATGAGCAGTTCTTC. This rearrangement joins TRBV7-8 to TRBJ2-1, with 7 bases matching TRBD2. The CDR3 consists of 17 residues. Germline V gene sequence: CDR1 SGHVS, CDR2 FQNEAQ. J gave up 2 bases and V 5 bases, and 12 bases lay outside the gene matches. Using reference TRBV7-8 and TRBJ2-1 for the parts outside the CDR3, the full variable domain is GAGVSQSPRYKVAKRGQDVALRCDPISGHVSLFWYQQALGQGPEFLTYFQNEAQLDKSGLPSDRFFAERPEGSVSTLKIQRTQQEDSAVYLCASSPRGGRAPYNEQFFGPGTRLTVL.

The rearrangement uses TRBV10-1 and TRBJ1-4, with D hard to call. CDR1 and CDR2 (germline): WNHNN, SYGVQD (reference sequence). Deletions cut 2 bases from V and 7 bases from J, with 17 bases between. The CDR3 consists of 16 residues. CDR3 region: CASSETRHPSLEKLFF. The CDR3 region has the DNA TGCGCCAGCAGTGAGACAAGACACCCCAGCCTTGAAAAACTGTTTTTT.

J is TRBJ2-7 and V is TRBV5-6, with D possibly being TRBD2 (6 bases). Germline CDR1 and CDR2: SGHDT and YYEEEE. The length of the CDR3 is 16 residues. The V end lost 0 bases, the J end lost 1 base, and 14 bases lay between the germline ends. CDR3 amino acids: CASSLGFGGLSYEQYF. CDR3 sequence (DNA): TGTGCCAGCAGCTTGGGGTTCGGGGGATTATCCTACGAGCAGTACTTC.